This T cell receptor (beta chain) was sequenced during a study of T cells in Graves' hyperthyroidism and ophthalmopathy. Overall study findings and caveats: Progression to ophthalmopathy was predicted a median of approximately 6.4 months early.

The investigators amplified TCR beta CDR3 regions from RNA transcripts. TCR CDR3 underwent first-round RT-PCR with the HTBI primer set. Each CDR3 protein gets one entry after TCRdb re-called the multiplex PCR reads with MiXCR. The data show around 440,000 distinct CDR3 sequences, 15% to 18% seen once. V lost 4 bases and J lost 9, with 13 bases in between. CDR1 is LGHDT and CDR2 is YNNKEL in the germline V gene (reference sequence). The CDR3 length is 14 residues. With respect to this clonotype: What it recognizes is unknown.

Stability of Graves' hyperthyroidism was defined as absent ophthalmopathy progression within 18 months. Exclusion criteria comprised uncontrolled infection, other autoimmune disease, pregnancy or lactation. PBMCs were obtained from 10 ml fresh peripheral blood. This sequence joins TRBV3-1 and TRBJ1-6, with D hard to call. Specimen: blood. The clonotype comes from a woman aged 18-35 years with Graves' hyperthyroidism. The CDR3 nucleotides read TGTGCCAGCAGCCCCGGAATTGAGAGTTCACCCCTCCACTTT. Translating gives CASSPGIESSPLHF.